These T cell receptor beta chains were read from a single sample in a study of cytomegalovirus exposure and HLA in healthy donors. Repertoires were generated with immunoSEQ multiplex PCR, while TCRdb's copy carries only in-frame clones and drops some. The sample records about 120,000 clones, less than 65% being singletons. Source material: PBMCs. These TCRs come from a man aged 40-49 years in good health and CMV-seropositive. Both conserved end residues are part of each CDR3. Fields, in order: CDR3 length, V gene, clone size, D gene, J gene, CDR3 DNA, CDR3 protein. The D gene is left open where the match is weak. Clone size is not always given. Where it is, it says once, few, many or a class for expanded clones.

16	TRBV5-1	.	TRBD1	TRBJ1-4	TGCGCCAGCAGCTTGGGGGACAGACCAACTAATGAAAAACTGTTTTTT	CASSLGDRPTNEKLFF
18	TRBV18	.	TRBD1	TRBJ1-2	TGTGCCAGCTCACCAAAGGGGGCGGCCAGGTTAGCTAACTATGGCTACACCTTC	CASSPKGAARLANYGYTF
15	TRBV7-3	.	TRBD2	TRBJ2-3	TGTGCCAGCAGCGCAGCGGGGGGGCCCATAGATACGCAGTATTTT	CASSAAGGPIDTQYF
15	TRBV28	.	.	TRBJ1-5	TGTGCCAGCAGTGTGGCCTCTGCCGGGGATCAGCCCCAGCATTTT	CASSVASAGDQPQHF
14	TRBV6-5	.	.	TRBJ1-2	TGTGCCAGCAGGCCCGGACAGCGGCTGGGGGGCTACACCTTC	CASRPGQRLGGYTF
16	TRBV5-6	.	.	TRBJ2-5	TGTGCCAGCAGCTTGGGGCTAGGAGCGGAGCAAGAGACCCAGTACTTC	CASSLGLGAEQETQYF
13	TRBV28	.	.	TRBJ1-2	TGTGCCAGCACAAGCGGACAGAACTATGGCTACACCTTC	CASTSGQNYGYTF
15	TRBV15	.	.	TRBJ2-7	TGTGCCACCAGCAGAGGAGGTCTTAGCTCCTACGAGCAGTACTTC	CATSRGGLSSYEQYF
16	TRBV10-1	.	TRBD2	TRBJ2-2	TGCGCCAGCAGTGAGGCGGCGGGGGGCAACACCGGGGAGCTGTTTTTT	CASSEAAGGNTGELFF
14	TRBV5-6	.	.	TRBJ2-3	TGTGCCAGCAGCTTGGTTTCTAGCGCAGATACGCAGTATTTT	CASSLVSSADTQYF
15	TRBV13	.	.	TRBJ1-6	TGTGCCAGCAGCTTAGGCGCCGGACAGAATTCACCCCTCCACTTT	CASSLGAGQNSPLHF
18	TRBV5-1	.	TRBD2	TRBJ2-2	TGCGCCAGCAGCCCCGGGAGGGGCACCGCCACGAACACCGGGGAGCTGTTTTTT	CASSPGRGTATNTGELFF
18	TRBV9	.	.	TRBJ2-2	TGTGCCAGCAGCGTAGAGGCGGGACTGGCAACGAACACCGGGGAGCTGTTTTTT	CASSVEAGLATNTGELFF
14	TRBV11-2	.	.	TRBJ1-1	TGTGCCAGCAGCTTAGTGGGGGGGTCGGTTGAAGCTTTCTTT	CASSLVGGSVEAFF
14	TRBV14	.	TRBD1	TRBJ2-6	TGTGCCAGTGGGACAGGGCCCGGGGCCAACGTCCTGACTTTC	CASGTGPGANVLTF
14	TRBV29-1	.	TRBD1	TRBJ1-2	TGCAGCGTTGAAGATTTGGACAGGAACTATGGCTACACCTTC	CSVEDLDRNYGYTF
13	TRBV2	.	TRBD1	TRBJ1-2	TGTGCCAGCACGTTACAGGGGGCAAATGGCTACACCTTC	CASTLQGANGYTF
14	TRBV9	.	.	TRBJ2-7	TGTGCCAGCAGCGTATTAGGAGGGCGGGACGAGCAGTACTTC	CASSVLGGRDEQYF
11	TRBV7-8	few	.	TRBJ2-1	TGTGCCAGCAGCGCGCCGGGGGAGCAGTTCTTC	CASSAPGEQFF
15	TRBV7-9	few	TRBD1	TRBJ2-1	TGTGCCAGCAGCCCTCCCCGGACAGGGGTCAATGAGCAGTTCTTC	CASSPPRTGVNEQFF
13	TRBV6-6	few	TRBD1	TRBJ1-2	TGTGCCAGCAGATCGGACAGGGTAGCTGGCTACACCTTC	CASRSDRVAGYTF
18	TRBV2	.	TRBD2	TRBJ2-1	TGTGCCAGCAGTGAAGGTCAAATATCGGGGGGGATATACAATGAGCAGTTCTTC	CASSEGQISGGIYNEQFF
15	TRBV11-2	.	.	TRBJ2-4	TGTGCCAGCAGCACCCGCCCGGGATCCAAAAACATTCAGTACTTC	CASSTRPGSKNIQYF
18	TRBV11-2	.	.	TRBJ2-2	TGTGCCAGCAGCCCTGCCGTGGGCAGGGGAGTAGTCACCGGGGAGCTGTTTTTT	CASSPAVGRGVVTGELFF
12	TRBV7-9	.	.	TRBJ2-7	TGTGCCAGCAGCTTATCGTCGAGTCAGGAGTACTTC	CASSLSSSQEYF
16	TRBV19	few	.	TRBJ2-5	TGTGCCAGTAGTATAGGCGGCTTTCCGTTCCAAGAGACCCAGTACTTC	CASSIGGFPFQETQYF
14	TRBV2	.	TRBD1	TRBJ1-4	TGTGCCAGCAGTGGACAGGGCTCTAATGAAAAACTGTTTTTT	CASSGQGSNEKLFF
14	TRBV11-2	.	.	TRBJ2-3	TGTGCCAGCAGCTTAGATGCAGGCACAGATACGCAGTATTTT	CASSLDAGTDTQYF
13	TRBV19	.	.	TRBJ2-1	TGTGCCAGTAGTACCTTCTCCTACAATGAGCAGTTCTTC	CASSTFSYNEQFF
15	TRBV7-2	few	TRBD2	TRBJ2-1	TGTGCCAGCAGCTGGACTAGCGGGACTAACAATGAGCAGTTCTTC	CASSWTSGTNNEQFF
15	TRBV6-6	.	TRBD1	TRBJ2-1	TGTGCCAGCAGGAGTATGGGACAGGTTGGTGAGGAGCAGTTCTTC	CASRSMGQVGEEQFF
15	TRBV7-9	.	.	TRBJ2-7	TGTGCCAGCAGCTTAGGGCCAGGGTTAGCCTACGAGCAGTACTTC	CASSLGPGLAYEQYF
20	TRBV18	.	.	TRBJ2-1	TGTGCCAGCTCACCACGAGGGGGGGTAGGTACGCGTTATTCCTACAATGAGCAGTTCTTC	CASSPRGGVGTRYSYNEQFF